The 22 T cell receptor beta chains below all came from one sample that was sequenced in a study of vaccination effects on CD4 cells after COVID-19. No antigen is known for these receptors. Sequencing used immunoSEQ multiplex PCR; TCRdb keeps in-frame clones, though not all of them. The repertoire has 55,000 to 90,000 clones, over 65% of them found once; the top ten carry 5%. ViraFEST assay sequencing came after antigen-specific CD4+ T cells were expanded with viral peptide pools. Subsequent to 10 days of culture, CD4+ T cells were isolated. It was between March and December 2020 that the person had a SARS-CoV-2 infection confirmed by PCR. The sample consisted of CD4+ T cells from PBMCs cultured with HIV peptides, taken before COVID-19 vaccination. Subset in this sample: HIV-1 Nef peptide pool negative control/reference culture. All receptors derive from a human donor who had a prior SARS-CoV-2 infection.

This clone has a single count. The chain joins TRBV5-1 to TRBJ1-1, with 8 positions matching TRBD1. The germline V gene encodes CDR1 SGHRS and CDR2 YFSETQ. The CDR3 spans 11 residues. The V gene end was trimmed by 2 bases and the J gene end by 10 bases; junction bases not matched to a gene: 1. The CDR3 here is CASSFQGAAFF. The CDR3, as DNA: TGCGCCAGCAGCTTCCAGGGGGCAGCTTTCTTT.

The chain links TRBV5-1 to TRBJ2-3; 8 bases are shared with TRBD1. This CDR3 region has 14 residues. The J segment lost 6 bases and the V segment lost 0 bases, leaving 3 bases of the junction unmatched. Germline CDR1 is SGHRS and CDR2 is YFSETQ. The CDR3: CASSLDRGEDTQYF. CDR3 DNA sequence: TGCGCCAGCAGCTTGGACAGGGGGGAGGATACGCAGTATTTT.

The chain joins TRBV21-1 to TRBJ2-7; TRBD2 is the table's D call and was not checked against the DNA. TRBV21-1 corresponds to a pseudogene. The CDR3 contains 12 residues. CDR3 amino acids: CASSSGAYEQYF. The DNA of the CDR3 is TGTGCCAGCAGTAGCGGGGCCTACGAGCAGTACTTC.

This chain uses TRBV7-8 with TRBJ2-5, with D perhaps being TRBD1 or TRBD2 (7 bases each). Between the trimmed V and J ends, which lost 1 base and 7 bases, there was a span of 13 bases. CDR3 length: 14 amino acids. Germline V gene lookup returns CDR1 SGHVS and CDR2 FQNEAQ. This CDR3 reads CASSLGQGGGTQYF. CDR3 sequence (DNA): TGTGCCAGCAGCTTAGGACAGGGAGGGGGGACCCAGTACTTC.

CDR3 sequence: CASSLDGVPNQPQHF. CDR3 coding DNA: TGCGCCAGCAGCTTGGATGGAGTCCCAAATCAGCCCCAGCATTTT. The V gene is TRBV5-1, the J gene TRBJ1-5; D is undetermined. The germline gives CDR1 SGHRS, CDR2 YFSETQ. The CDR3 runs 15 residues. V was cut by 0 bases and J by 4 bases, with 11 bases left in between.

V and J are TRBV18 and TRBJ2-4; TRBD1 might be the D (5 bases). Germline V CDR1 and CDR2: KGHSH, LQKENI. The CDR3 loop spans 14 amino acids. Trimming removed 6 bases from V and 5 bases from J, with 14 bases in between. CDR3 sequence (DNA): TGTGCCAGCTCTTATGGGGCGGCCCAAAACATTCAGTACTTC. This encodes CASSYGAAQNIQYF.

This sequence joins TRBV2 and TRBJ1-1; D ambiguous. In germline, CDR1 is SNHLY, CDR2 FYNNEI. The CDR3 is 13 residues long. Trimming shortened V by 6 bases and J by 1 base, and 9 bases separated the two germline ends. The CDR3 is CASRWHENTEAFF. For the CDR3, the DNA is TGTGCCAGCAGGTGGCACGAGAACACTGAAGCTTTCTTT.

This clone was counted a few times. The V call is TRBV2, the J call TRBJ2-5; the match to TRBD2 covers 11 bases. Per the germline V gene, CDR1 is SNHLY and CDR2 is FYNNEI. V dropped 6 bases and J dropped 6; count of bases not matched to a gene: 6. This CDR3 has 14 amino acids. The CDR3 loop is CASRVAGGRQTQYF. CDR3 bases: TGTGCCAGCAGAGTAGCGGGGGGGCGACAGACCCAGTACTTC.

The rearrangement links TRBV11-2 to TRBJ2-5; tentatively, D is TRBD1 or TRBD2 (5 bases each). CDR3 size: 14 residues. CDR1 and CDR2 (germline): SGHAT, FQNNGV. V gave up 8 bases and J gave up 3 bases, with 16 bases separating them. This chain's CDR3 is CASGTHLGEETQYF. The CDR3 nucleotides read TGTGCCAGCGGCACTCACCTGGGGGAAGAGACCCAGTACTTC.

This clone was detected once. The chain recombines TRBV12-5 with TRBJ2-1; 16 nucleotides agree with TRBD2. The CDR3 runs to 24 residues. Looked up from germline, CDR1 is LGHNT and CDR2 is FRNRAP. After removal of 1 base from V and 7 bases from J, the junction contained 25 bases not matched to a gene. The CDR3 bases are TGTGCTAGTGGTTTGGCCCCCGGGACAGCGGCCGGGACTAGCGGGAGGGCCGGTCGGAATGAGCAGTTCTTC. It codes for CASGLAPGTAAGTSGRAGRNEQFF. The full variable domain, in which reference TRBV12-5 and TRBJ2-1 provide the parts outside the CDR3, is DARVTQTPRHKVTEMGQEVTMRCQPILGHNTVFWYRQTMMQGLELLAYFRNRAPLDDSGMPKDRFSAEMPDATLATLKIQPSEPRDSAVYFCASGLAPGTAAGTSGRAGRNEQFFGPGTRLTVL.

This rearrangement joins TRBV5-1 to TRBJ2-7; 8 nucleotides match TRBD1. This CDR3 spans 14 amino acids. Trimming at V came to 4 bases and at J to 4 bases, leaving 7 bases not matched to a gene. Per germline, CDR1 SGHRS and CDR2 YFSETQ. In nucleotides, the CDR3 is TGCGCCAGCAGCGATACAGGGGGTCGGTACGAGCAGTACTTC. It codes for CASSDTGGRYEQYF.

This chain uses TRBV7-8 with TRBJ1-4, with D possibly TRBD1 on 6 matching bases. The CDR3 sequence is 15 residues long. V lost 1 base and J lost 7, with 13 bases in between. The germline CDR1 and CDR2 sequences are SGHVS and FQNEAQ. The CDR3 nucleotides read TGTGCCAGCAGCTTAGAATGGGGGCCTCGTGAAAAACTGTTTTTT. This encodes CASSLEWGPREKLFF.

This clone is a singleton in its sample. The J gene is TRBJ2-5, the V gene TRBV4-2, with TRBD1 as a possible D gene (6 bases). V was clipped by 0 bases and J by 5 bases, with 13 bases between them. Germline assignment: CDR1 LGHNA and CDR2 YNFKEQ. The CDR3 loop spans 15 amino acids. DNA of the CDR3: TGTGCCAGCAGCCAAGACCCTCAGGGGTGGGAGACCCAGTACTTC. Encoded protein: CASSQDPQGWETQYF.

This chain links TRBV18 with TRBJ2-7; D might be TRBD2 (6 bases). Trimming shortened V by 3 bases and J by 5 bases, and 14 bases separated the two germline ends. Germline CDR1 reads KGHSH; CDR2 reads LQKENI. The CDR3 is 14 amino acids. The CDR3, as DNA: TGTGCCAGCTCACCTTATTCGGGGGTAAACGAGCAGTACTTC. Its translation: CASSPYSGVNEQYF.

The chain couples TRBV24-1 to TRBJ2-3, with 14 bases that match TRBD2. Germline assignment: CDR1 KGHDR and CDR2 SFDVKD. The ends lost 4 bases at V and 3 bases at J; junction bases unmatched: 5. The length of the CDR3 is 17 residues. The DNA of the CDR3 is TGTGCCACCAGTGACGCAGGACTAGCGGGAGGTACAGATACGCAGTATTTT. Amino acids: CATSDAGLAGGTDTQYF.

This chain connects TRBV27 to TRBJ2-3, with TRBD2 matching 11 bases. V shed 1 base and J 2 bases; nucleotides not matched to a gene: 5. The CDR3 spans 17 residues. The germline V gene has CDR1 MNHEY and CDR2 SMNVEV (reference sequence). CDR3 in amino acids: CASSLFGLAGPTDTQYF. The CDR3 region has the DNA TGTGCCAGCAGTTTATTTGGACTAGCGGGCCCCACAGATACGCAGTATTTT.

This clone was counted a few times. This rearrangement joins TRBV2 to TRBJ2-1; 7 positions agree with TRBD1. Germline CDR1 is SNHLY and CDR2 is FYNNEI. There are 16 residues in the CDR3. V dropped 6 bases and J dropped 3; count of bases not matched to a gene: 11. The CDR3 here is CASSQRYGQVYNEQFF. The CDR3 nucleotides are TGTGCCAGCAGCCAAAGATACGGACAGGTCTACAATGAGCAGTTCTTC. Using reference TRBV2 and TRBJ2-1 for the parts outside the CDR3, the full variable domain is EPEVTQTPSHQVTQMGQEVILRCVPISNHLYFYWYRQILGQKVEFLVSFYNNEISEKSEIFDDQFSVERPDGSNFTLKIRSTKLEDSAMYFCASSQRYGQVYNEQFFGPGTRLTVL.

The chain recombines TRBV3-1 (or the pseudogene TRBV3-2) with TRBJ2-3, with D hard to call. The CDR3 length is 13 residues. V lost 4 bases and J lost 6, with 11 bases in between. Germline V gene data show CDR1 as LGHDT and CDR2 as YNNKEL (reference sequence). The CDR3 DNA sequence: TGTGCCAGCAGCCCGTCCCTGGGGGATACGCAGTATTTT. Its translation is CASSPSLGDTQYF.

This chain joins TRBV18 and TRBJ1-2; TRBD1 matches 8 bases. The CDR3 runs 16 residues. Unmatched junction bases numbered 15, after V lost 5 bases and J lost 7 bases. Germline values: CDR1 KGHSH, CDR2 LQKENI. The CDR3 DNA follows: TGTGCCAGCTCATGGCAAATCTCGACAGGGGTCGGTGGCTACACCTTC. Translating it yields CASSWQISTGVGGYTF.

The rearrangement links TRBV9 to TRBJ2-1; TRBD2 is a possible D gene (5 bases). Per the germline V gene, CDR1 is SGDLS and CDR2 is YYNGEE. V lost 4 bases, J lost 1 base, and 15 bases lay in between. The CDR3 extends over 16 amino acids. The CDR3 DNA reads as TGTGCCAGCAGCAATGGACTGGGTCTATCCTACAATGAGCAGTTCTTC. Protein product: CASSNGLGLSYNEQFF.

The chain couples TRBV6-6 to TRBJ2-7; 10 nucleotides line up with TRBD1. The CDR3 totals 15 residues. Germline V gene lookup returns CDR1 MNHNY and CDR2 SVGAGI (reference sequence). V shed 6 bases and J 0 bases; nucleotides not matched to a gene: 5. As DNA, the CDR3 is TGTGCCAGCAGGGAAGGACAGGGGGTCTCCTACGAGCAGTACTTC. Translation gives CASREGQGVSYEQYF.

The V and J genes are TRBV18 and TRBJ1-2; 7 bases are a match to TRBD1. The CDR3 length is 14 residues. Per germline, CDR1 KGHSH and CDR2 LQKENI. The trim removed 3 bases at V and 6 bases at J, leaving 7 bases unmatched. The CDR3 DNA reads as TGTGCCAGCTCACCGGTATGGGACAGAGATGGCTACACCTTC. Protein sequence: CASSPVWDRDGYTF. Full variable domain (remainder filled in from reference TRBV18 and TRBJ1-2): NAGVMQNPRHLVRRRGQEARLRCSPMKGHSHVYWYRQLPEEGLKFMVYLQKENIIDESGMPKERFSAEFPKEGPSILRIQQVVRGDSAAYFCASSPVWDRDGYTFGSGTRLTVV.